The 27 T cell receptor beta chains reported below all come from one sample, sequenced in a study of T cell clonality in common variable immunodeficiency. TCRdb keeps only in-frame clones here, not all; method: immunoSEQ multiplex PCR. The data show tens of thousands of clones, with none appearing a single time. Sequencing was carried out using peripheral blood mononuclear cells. These TCRs come from a person aged 18 to 69 in good health.

This clone was counted ten times or more. The read terminates 3 residues before the CDR3 end, so the remaining end is supplied by the germline J gene. The V gene is TRBV10-3, the J gene TRBJ2-5; 9 bases fit TRBD1. There are 15 residues in the CDR3. The V gene end was trimmed by 2 bases and the J gene end by 4 bases; junction bases not matched to a gene: 5. The germline CDR1 and CDR2 sequences are ENHRY and SYGVKD. The CDR3 bases that were read are TGTGCCATCAGTGAGGGGACAGGGCTGGGAGAGACC. Encoded protein: CAISEGTGLGET. The complete CDR3 protein is CAISEGTGLGETQYF.

This clone was observed many times. The CDR3 goes on 3 residues after the read ends, and that part is filled in from the germline J gene. The chain carries TRBV28 and TRBJ2-7; 7 nucleotides align to TRBD1. Germline V lookup: CDR1 MDHEN, CDR2 SYDVKM. The junction had 7 bases not matched to a gene; V was cut back by 6 bases and J by 2 bases. The CDR3 loop spans 14 amino acids. CDR3 sequence reads: CASSRGTSTYEQYF. The DNA read from the CDR3 is TGTGCCAGCAGCAGGGGGACATCTACCTACGAG. The full variable domain, rest sourced from reference TRBV28 and TRBJ2-7, is DVKVTQSSRYLVKRTGEKVFLECVQDMDHENMFWYRQDPGLGLRLIYFSYDVKMKEKGDIPEGYSVSREKKERFSLILESASTNQTSMYLCASSRGTSTYEQYFGPGTRLTVT.

This clone was picked up many times. Coverage ceases 3 residues before the CDR3 finishes, and the germline J gene fills in the end. The J gene is TRBJ2-5, the V gene TRBV7-9; 11 bases are shared with TRBD1. With 4 bases clipped from V and 2 bases from J, the junction kept 3 bases outside the gene matches. CDR1 and CDR2 (germline): SEHNR, FQNEAQ (reference sequence). The CDR3 has 15 amino acids. CDR3 DNA, as far as it was read: TGTGCCAGCAGCTCGGACAGGGGGCTTCAAGAGACC. Protein sequence: CASSSDRGLQET. The complete CDR3 sequence is CASSSDRGLQETQYF.

This clone was seen many times. The CDR3 end falls 3 residues outside the read, so it is completed with the germline J gene. V gene TRBV28 combines with J gene TRBJ2-3, with D possibly being TRBD2 (6 bases). The CDR3 loop spans 14 amino acids. Per germline, CDR1 MDHEN and CDR2 SYDVKM. V was cut by 3 bases and J by 6 bases, with 13 bases left in between. The DNA read from the CDR3 is TGTGCCAGCAGTTTGACTAGAGTCTCGGATACG. The encoded protein is CASSLTRVSDT. The CDR3 as a whole reads CASSLTRVSDTQYF.

This clone came up many times. The read stops 3 residues short of the end of the CDR3; the missing end is completed from the germline J gene. V is TRBV4-1 and J is TRBJ2-3; 8 bases agree with TRBD2. Unmatched junction bases numbered 5, after V lost 0 bases and J lost 6 bases. The germline V gene has CDR1 MGHRA and CDR2 YSYEKL. The CDR3 loop spans 15 amino acids. CDR3 DNA, as far as it was read: TGCGCCAGCAGCCAAGATCACCGGGAGGGGGATACG. Protein: CASSQDHREGDT. The CDR3 in full is CASSQDHREGDTQYF.

This clone occurred many times. The read finishes 3 residues shy of the CDR3 end, and the germline J gene is used to complete it. This same CDR3 is encoded by further DNA sequences in the sample. This rearrangement joins TRBV20-1 to TRBJ2-7; D is perhaps TRBD2 (6 bases). The CDR3 is 14 amino acids. V lost 3 bases and J 2 bases, leaving 14 bases between the germline ends. CDR1 DFQATT and CDR2 SNEGSKA come from the germline V gene (reference sequence). CDR3: CSASDPSEPYEQYF. The part of the CDR3 DNA that was read is TGCAGTGCTAGCGACCCTAGCGAACCCTACGAG.

This clone has a count of ten or more. The CDR3 loop reads CATRGDSYEQYF. Partial CDR3 DNA: TGTGCCACCCGGGGGGATTCCTACGAG. The V and J genes are TRBV15 and TRBJ2-7, with TRBD2 matching over 7 bases. The read finishes 3 residues shy of the CDR3 end, and the germline J gene is used to complete it. The CDR3 spans 12 residues. V shed 8 bases, J shed 1 base, and the junction held 2 bases outside the gene matches. CDR1 and CDR2 from the germline V gene are LNHNV and YYDKDF (reference sequence).

This clone was recorded many times. Read data end 3 residues before the CDR3 end; the end is taken from the germline J gene. The chain links TRBV7-3 to TRBJ1-2; TRBD1 matches at 8 bases. In germline, CDR1 is SGHTA, CDR2 FQGTGA. CDR3 length equals 13 residues. Losses at the gene ends were 5 bases for V and 7 bases for J; bases not matched to a gene: 6. The sequenced part of the CDR3 DNA is TGTGCCAGCAGCATCGGGACAGGTGCTGGC. Translated: CASSIGTGAG. In full, the CDR3 is CASSIGTGAGYTF.

This clone occurred many times. The DNA ends 3 residues before the CDR3 does, and the rest of the CDR3 is filled in from the germline J gene. V is TRBV30 and J is TRBJ2-1; 15 nucleotides agree with TRBD2. Germline V gene sequence: CDR1 GTSNPN, CDR2 SVGIG (reference sequence). The CDR3 runs to 14 residues. Trimming removed 6 bases from V and 7 bases from J; junction bases left unmatched: 4. CDR3 bases read: TGTGCCTGCGTAGGACTAGCGGGAGGGAATGAG. Translating gives CACVGLAGGNE. The entire CDR3 protein is CACVGLAGGNEQFF.

This clone has ten or more counts. Read coverage stops 3 residues before the CDR3 terminus; the germline J gene supplies the remainder. The chain is built from TRBV7-2 and TRBJ2-3, with D perhaps matching TRBD1 (5 bases). CDR1 SGHTA and CDR2 FQGNSA come from the germline V gene. Trimming left V 4 bases short and J 1 base short, with 9 bases between. The CDR3 has 14 amino acids. CDR3 in amino acids: CASSSIGGTDTQYF. The CDR3 DNA, read in part, is TGTGCCAGCAGCTCAATAGGGGGCACAGATACG.

At least ten counts were recorded for this clone. The read halts 3 residues ahead of the CDR3 end, with the missing end drawn from the germline J gene. This chain links TRBV14 with TRBJ2-7, with D possibly matching TRBD2 (6 bases). This CDR3 is 14 amino acids long. V was shortened by 3 bases and J by 2 bases, with 11 bases between the two germline ends. Germline assignment: CDR1 SGHDN and CDR2 FVKESK. CDR3 in amino acids: CASSHLGGAYEQYF. The covered CDR3 bases are TGTGCCAGCAGCCACTTGGGGGGAGCCTACGAG.

This clone was seen ten or more times. The read gets to within 3 residues of the CDR3 end, and the germline J gene fills in the rest. V is TRBV19 and J is TRBJ2-1; either TRBD1 or TRBD2 may supply D (7 bases each). V was clipped by 6 bases and J by 8 bases, with 20 bases between them. Per germline, CDR1 LNHDA and CDR2 SQIVND (reference sequence). The CDR3 is made up of 15 amino acids. CDR3 DNA (partial): TGTGCCAGTAGCCCCCTAGTGGGAGGGGGCCATGAG. Translated: CASSPLVGGGHE. The CDR3, in full, reads CASSPLVGGGHEQFF.

Ten or more counts support this clone. Sequencing ends 3 residues short of the CDR3 end; the germline J gene provides the rest. This chain links TRBV7-2 with TRBJ2-3; D is uncertain. The CDR3 spans 14 residues. The V end lost 1 base, the J end lost 4 bases, and 9 bases lay between the germline ends. The germline CDR1 and CDR2 sequences are SGHTA and FQGNSA. CDR3 protein: CASSLVVSADTQYF. Incomplete CDR3 DNA: TGTGCCAGCAGCTTAGTTGTCTCCGCAGATACG.

In its sample, this clone was seen many times. The read stops 3 residues short of the end of the CDR3; the missing end is completed from the germline J gene. The V call is TRBV11-2, the J call TRBJ2-7; 10 bases map to TRBD2. Germline CDR1 reads SGHAT; CDR2 reads FQNNGV. The CDR3 is 14 amino acids. V dropped 4 bases and J dropped 4; count of bases not matched to a gene: 4. The CDR3 DNA, read in part, is TGTGCCAGCAGCTCTCTAGCGGGAGTATACGAG. It encodes CASSSLAGVYE. The entire CDR3 protein is CASSSLAGVYEQYF.

This clone was seen many times. With the read ending 3 residues before the CDR3 end, the germline J gene is used to fill in that end. The rearrangement links TRBV6-2 or TRBV6-3 to TRBJ2-1; 11 bases fit TRBD2. The CDR3 totals 16 residues. In germline, CDR1 is MNHEY, CDR2 SVGEGT. The V gene end was trimmed by 8 bases and the J gene end by 3 bases; junction bases not matched to a gene: 9. The CDR3 here is CASGDSGRADYNEQFF. CDR3 DNA (partial): TGTGCCAGCGGGGATAGCGGGAGGGCCGACTACAATGAG.

At least ten counts were recorded for this clone. The read terminates 3 residues before the CDR3 end, so the remaining end is supplied by the germline J gene. The J gene is TRBJ1-1, the V gene TRBV18; 7 bases map to TRBD1. The CDR3 extends over 14 amino acids. V dropped 5 bases and J dropped 6; count of bases not matched to a gene: 9. Germline V gives CDR1 KGHSH, CDR2 LQKENI. The sequenced CDR3 bases are TGTGCCAGCTCATGGTCGAGGGGGCTTGCTGAA. Amino acid sequence: CASSWSRGLAE. The full-length CDR3 reads as CASSWSRGLAEAFF. The full variable domain, rest sourced from reference TRBV18 and TRBJ1-1, is NAGVMQNPRHLVRRRGQEARLRCSPMKGHSHVYWYRQLPEEGLKFMVYLQKENIIDESGMPKERFSAEFPKEGPSILRIQQVVRGDSAAYFCASSWSRGLAEAFFGQGTRLTVV.

In this sample, this clone turned up many times. The junction does not match germline at one end; this may be a read error. The sequence runs out 3 residues before the end of the CDR3; the remainder is reconstructed from the germline J gene. The chain links TRBV4-2 to TRBJ2-1; D not resolved. There are 15 residues in the CDR3. Germline V gives CDR1 LGHNA, CDR2 YNFKEQ. CDR3 residues: CASSQDQESYNEQFF. The covered CDR3 bases are TGCGCCAGCAGCCAAGATCAGGAATCCTACAATGAG.

With regard to this clone: From the germline J gene comes the end of the CDR3, since the read stops 3 residues before it. The gene calls are TRBV10-2 and TRBJ1-5; 7 bases match TRBD1. Trimming at V came to 5 bases and at J to 4 bases, leaving 2 bases not matched to a gene. CDR1 WSHSY and CDR2 SAAADI come from the germline V gene. The CDR3 has 13 residues. The sequenced part of the CDR3 DNA is TGCGCCAGCAGTCCCAGGGGGAATCAGCCC. Protein sequence: CASSPRGNQP. The CDR3 as a whole reads CASSPRGNQPQHF.

This clone came up many times. The sequence runs out 3 residues before the end of the CDR3; the remainder is reconstructed from the germline J gene. The rearrangement links TRBV10-3 to TRBJ2-3; D possibly corresponds to TRBD2 (6 bases). CDR3 size: 13 residues. The V end was cut by 6 bases, the J end by 0 bases, with 7 bases between. The germline V gene encodes CDR1 ENHRY and CDR2 SYGVKD. The sequenced part of the CDR3 DNA is TGTGCCATCAGCGGGGGTAGCACAGATACG. It codes for CAISGGSTDT. The entire CDR3 protein reads CAISGGSTDTQYF.

The sample holds many counts of this clone. The CDR3 end is not reached by the read, which stops 3 residues before it; the germline J gene fills it in. This chain uses TRBV20-1 with TRBJ2-2; 11 bases are shared with TRBD2. The CDR3 has 15 amino acids. V was pared by 7 bases and J by 4 bases, with 8 bases of the junction left unmatched. Germline assignment: CDR1 DFQATT and CDR2 SNEGSKA (reference sequence). The CDR3 loop reads CSVKLAGEATGELFF. The covered CDR3 bases are TGCAGTGTCAAACTAGCGGGAGAGGCCACCGGGGAG.

This clone occurred many times. The sequenced fragment ends 3 residues before the CDR3 boundary, so the rest is inferred from the germline J gene. The chain joins TRBV9 to TRBJ1-4; D possibly corresponds to TRBD1 (6 bases). Trimming stripped 0 bases from V and 6 bases from J, with 12 bases between. Germline CDR1 SGDLS, CDR2 YYNGEE. The CDR3 is 15 residues long. The part of the CDR3 DNA that was read is TGTGCCAGCAGCGTAGATGTAGGGGGAGATGAAAAA. It specifies CASSVDVGGDEK. The full-length CDR3 reads as CASSVDVGGDEKLFF.

This clone was detected many times. The observed sequence ends 3 residues before the CDR3 terminus, with the missing tail filled in from the germline J gene. The chain is built from TRBV5-6 and TRBJ1-2; 8 bases agree with TRBD1. Germline values: CDR1 SGHDT, CDR2 YYEEEE. With V trimmed by 3 bases and J by 5 bases, 3 bases remained unmatched. The CDR3 spans 13 residues. CDR3 DNA, as far as it was read: TGTGCCAGCAGCTGGACAGGGAAGTATGGC. Its protein is CASSWTGKYG. In full, the CDR3 is CASSWTGKYGYTF. Together with reference TRBV5-6 and TRBJ1-2, the CDR3 gives the full variable domain: DAGVTQSPTHLIKTRGQQVTLRCSPKSGHDTVSWYQQALGQGPQFIFQYYEEEERQRGNFPDRFSGHQFPNYSSELNVNALLLGDSALYLCASSWTGKYGYTFGSGTRLTVV.

This clone was observed many times. The read terminates 3 residues ahead of where the CDR3 ends, so the germline J gene completes it. The J gene is TRBJ2-2, the V gene TRBV30; tentatively, D is TRBD2 (5 bases). Trimming cost V 0 bases and J 5 bases, with 13 bases left between them. The CDR3 totals 15 residues. CDR1 and CDR2 from the germline V gene are GTSNPN and SVGIG (reference sequence). CDR3 DNA, as far as it was read: TGTGCCTGGAGTGTCATAGCGTGGTCTACCGGGGAG. Its protein product is CAWSVIAWSTGE. The full CDR3 reads CAWSVIAWSTGELFF. Together with reference TRBV30 and TRBJ2-2, the CDR3 gives the full variable domain: SQTIHQWPATLVQPVGSPLSLECTVEGTSNPNLYWYRQAAGRGLQLLFYSVGIGQISSEVPQNLSASRPQDRQFILSSKKLLLSDSGFYLCAWSVIAWSTGELFFGEGSRLTVL.

This clone occurred many times. The missing CDR3 end, 3 residues past where the read stops, is filled in from the germline J gene. The same CDR3 is also encoded by other DNA sequences in this sample. The J gene is TRBJ1-2, the V gene TRBV6-1; D is possibly TRBD1 (6 bases). V lost 3 bases and J 5 bases, leaving 10 bases between the germline ends. The CDR3 is 13 amino acids. CDR1 and CDR2 from the germline V gene are MNHNS and SASEGT. The CDR3 reads CASSEAGVYGYTF. The covered CDR3 bases are TGTGCCAGCAGTGAGGCAGGGGTTTATGGC.

The table lists this clone with many counts. The CDR3 end is not reached by the read, which stops 3 residues before it; the germline J gene fills it in. The V call is TRBV7-2, the J call TRBJ2-4; 8 positions match TRBD2. Germline V lookup: CDR1 SGHTA, CDR2 FQGNSA. This CDR3 is 13 amino acids long. With 5 bases clipped from V and 7 bases from J, the junction kept 4 bases outside the gene matches. The CDR3 loop reads CASSIQRENIQYF. The sequenced CDR3 bases are TGTGCCAGCAGCATCCAGCGGGAGAACATT.

This clone was counted many times. With the read ending 3 residues before the CDR3 end, the germline J gene is used to fill in that end. V is TRBV7-2 and J is TRBJ2-3; TRBD2 agrees at 7 bases. CDR3 length: 15 amino acids. Germline V gene data show CDR1 as SGHTA and CDR2 as FQGNSA. The trim removed 5 bases at V and 5 bases at J, leaving 10 bases unmatched. CDR3 amino acids: CASSPALLAVDTQYF. Incomplete CDR3 DNA: TGTGCCAGCAGCCCAGCCCTCCTAGCGGTAGATACG.

This clone was picked up many times. Sequencing ends 3 residues short of the CDR3 end; the germline J gene provides the rest. The rearrangement joins TRBV20-1 to TRBJ1-1; 11 bases map to TRBD1. There are 15 residues in the CDR3. J lost 5 bases, V lost 4 bases, and 9 bases had no gene match. Per the germline V gene, CDR1 is DFQATT and CDR2 is SNEGSKA (reference sequence). The sequenced CDR3 bases are TGCAGTGCTATGGGAGGGACAGGGGGGAAAACTGAA. Encoded protein: CSAMGGTGGKTE. In full, the CDR3 reads CSAMGGTGGKTEAFF.